The present T cell receptor (beta chain) was sequenced within a study of cytomegalovirus exposure and HLA in healthy donors. Study findings and constraints: Later analysis identified about 18,000 TCR beta sequences associated with HLA alleles, using a false discovery rate threshold of 0.05. A missense variant in DCLRE1C was later tied to TCR beta V- and J-gene trimming. Being productive about 87% or about 30% of the time was typical of most TCR beta V segments in an earlier analysis. Some TCR beta chains (roughly 160 of them) were listed as cytomegalovirus-associated.

13 Jbeta primers and 60 Vbeta primers were used for the PCR. Method: immunoSEQ multiplex PCR; TCRdb's copy keeps in-frame clones and lacks some. The table has roughly 220,000 clones, roughly 68% seen once; the top ten hold 2.5% to 3%. A note on this clone: Its antigen is unknown.

The CDR3 length is 14 residues. Germline CDR1 is SNHLY and CDR2 is FYNNEI. V was pared by 6 bases and J by 8 bases, with 16 bases between. The sequenced sample consisted of PBMCs. The clonotype comes from a middle-aged man in good health and CMV-seropositive. The V gene is TRBV2, the J gene TRBJ1-4, with D maybe TRBD1 (5 bases). This CDR3 is CASSLGLRSEKLFF. CDR3 coding DNA: TGTGCCAGCAGCCTGGGACTTAGGAGCGAAAAACTGTTTTTT.